The 9 T cell receptor beta chains listed next were all sequenced from one sample in a study of vaccination effects on CD4 cells after COVID-19. Sequencing used immunoSEQ multiplex PCR; TCRdb keeps in-frame clones, though not all of them. The table includes fewer than 55,000 clones, 60% to 80% detected once. Before any sequencing was done, the ViraFEST assay used viral peptide pools to expand antigen-specific CD4+ T cells. CD4+ T cells were isolated after around ten days of culture. Each vaccine recipient was nucleocapsid antibody negative and had no prior SARS-CoV-2 infection. No antigens are known for them. Sequencing was performed on CD4+ T cells from PBMCs cultured with HCoV-OC43 spike peptides, taken before COVID-19 vaccination. Documented subset: HCoV-OC43 spike overlapping peptide pool stimulation. The receptors come from a human donor who received a COVID-19 vaccine.

This sequence joins TRBV15 and TRBJ1-2; D possibly corresponds to TRBD1 (6 bases). CDR3 length: 16 residues. Germline assignment: CDR1 LNHNV and CDR2 YYDKDF (reference sequence). Trimming removed 2 bases from V and 3 bases from J, with 16 bases in between. The CDR3 DNA is TGTGCCACCAGCAGATACTCGGGGGGGCAGGACTATGGCTACACCTTC. Encoded protein: CATSRYSGGQDYGYTF.

The chain is built from TRBV18 and TRBJ2-3; D gene ambiguous. The ends were cut back, 3 bases at V and 2 bases at J, with 9 bases in the middle. Germline V lookup: CDR1 KGHSH, CDR2 LQKENI. This CDR3 has 14 residues. The CDR3 DNA follows: TGTGCCAGCTCACCTCTGGCTTCCACAGATACGCAGTATTTT. Its protein is CASSPLASTDTQYF.

The V call is TRBV29-1, the J call TRBJ2-5; D remains ambiguous. CDR3 size: 12 residues. Trimming pared 3 bases from V and 2 bases from J, leaving 7 bases between. CDR1 and CDR2 (germline): SQVTM, ANQGSEA. This CDR3 is CSVEVVQETQYF. CDR3 coding DNA: TGCAGCGTTGAGGTCGTTCAAGAGACCCAGTACTTC.

The gene calls are TRBV5-8 and TRBJ2-3; possible D gene TRBD1, 6 bases. V was shortened by 5 bases and J by 6 bases, with 13 bases between the two germline ends. This CDR3 is built from 13 residues. Looked up from germline, CDR1 is SGHTS and CDR2 is YDEGEE. The CDR3: CASRPSGADTQYF. The CDR3 nucleotides read TGTGCCAGCAGGCCCTCAGGGGCGGATACGCAGTATTTT.

The V and J genes are TRBV24-1 and TRBJ2-1; TRBD2 matches 7 bases. Germline-derived CDR1 and CDR2 are KGHDR and SFDVKD. The junction had 12 bases not matched to a gene; V was cut back by 4 bases and J by 4 bases. CDR3 length: 17 amino acids. CDR3 DNA: TGTGCCACCAGTGACTCTACTCTAGCGGCCTCATACAATGAGCAGTTCTTC. Amino acids: CATSDSTLAASYNEQFF.

The V and J genes are TRBV7-9 and TRBJ2-1, with 11 bases aligning to TRBD2. The trim removed 2 bases at V and 5 bases at J, leaving 2 bases unmatched. The CDR3 has 15 amino acids. Germline V gene data show CDR1 as SEHNR and CDR2 as FQNEAQ (reference sequence). The CDR3 here is CASSLLAGGDNEQFF. The CDR3 DNA follows: TGTGCCAGCAGCTTATTAGCGGGGGGGGACAATGAGCAGTTCTTC.

The CDR3 DNA follows: TGTGCCAGCAGCCGGGACAGGAATGAAAAACTGTTTTTT. Translation gives CASSRDRNEKLFF. The chain joins TRBV7-2 to TRBJ1-4; 8 bases line up with TRBD1. The V gene's germline CDR1 is SGHTA and CDR2 FQGNSA. This CDR3 comprises 13 residues. After removal of 5 bases from V and 5 bases from J, the junction contained 1 base not matched to a gene. The complete variable domain, with remaining parts taken from reference TRBV7-2 and TRBJ1-4, reads GAGVSQSPSNKVTEKGKDVELRCDPISGHTALYWYRQSLGQGLEFLIYFQGNSAPDKSGLPSDRFSAERTGGSVSTLTIQRTQQEDSAVYLCASSRDRNEKLFFGSGTQLSVL.

The chain is built from TRBV7-2 and TRBJ1-2; D unclear. Germline-derived CDR1 and CDR2 are SGHTA and FQGNSA. Trimming took off 5 bases at V and 4 bases at J, with 11 bases between the two ends. The CDR3 has 13 residues. For the CDR3, the DNA is TGTGCCAGCAGCATCGGGCGGGTCTATGGCTACACCTTC. Its protein is CASSIGRVYGYTF.

The chain has TRBV7-2 and TRBJ2-5; TRBD1 matches at 9 bases. V shed 4 bases, J shed 5 bases, and the junction held 11 bases outside the gene matches. Germline CDR1 reads SGHTA; CDR2 reads FQGNSA. The CDR3 contains 16 residues. CDR3 sequence (DNA): TGTGCCAGCAGCTCGTTACAGGGGGCTATCGGGGAGACCCAGTACTTC. It encodes CASSSLQGAIGETQYF.